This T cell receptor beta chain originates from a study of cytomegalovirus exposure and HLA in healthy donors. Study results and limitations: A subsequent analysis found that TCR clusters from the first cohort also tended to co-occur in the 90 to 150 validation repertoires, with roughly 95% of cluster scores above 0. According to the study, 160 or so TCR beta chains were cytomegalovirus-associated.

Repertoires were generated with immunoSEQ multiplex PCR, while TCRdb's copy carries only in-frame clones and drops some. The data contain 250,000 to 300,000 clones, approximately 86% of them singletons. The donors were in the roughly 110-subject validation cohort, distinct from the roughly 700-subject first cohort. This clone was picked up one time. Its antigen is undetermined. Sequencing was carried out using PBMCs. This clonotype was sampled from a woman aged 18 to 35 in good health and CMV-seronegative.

The CDR3 nucleotides read TGTGCCTGGGGGGACAGGGCGCGGAACACTGAAGCTTTCTTT. Protein sequence: CAWGDRARNTEAFF. This chain joins TRBV30 and TRBJ1-1, with TRBD1 identical over 9 bases. Germline V gives CDR1 GTSNPN, CDR2 SVGIG (reference sequence). After removal of 5 bases from V and 1 base from J, the junction contained 5 bases not matched to a gene. The CDR3 is 14 residues long.